The 7 T cell receptor beta chains below come from one sample, sequenced in a study of human T cells and chemical hapten exposure (dated by TCRdb to about 2021). Library creation used RACE. Data came from a NextSeq 500. TCRdb's own reprocessing of the public reads used fastp at Q25 and MiXCR and kept productive beta chains. All rows with the same CDR3 protein become a single entry with the most common DNA and genes. The sample data list about 49,000 distinct CDR3 sequences, and 9.3% of these were observed just once. The ten largest account for 4% to 5.5% of the sample. Interpreted using the paper, the time point label stands for: patch test 1, 2 weeks after DPC sensitization. Read against the paper, the sample's treatment or condition label means: therapeutic diphenylcyclopropenone sensitization with weekly scalp DPC. This specimen was whole blood, taken in connection with sensitization to the hapten diphenylcyclopropenone (DPC). These receptors were collected from a woman aged 50 to 60 with alopecia areata. Some clones in this sample may be carry-over from other donors' samples.

This clonotype was picked up a small number of times. The chain is built from TRBV19 and TRBJ2-1; 10 bases fit TRBD2. CDR1 and CDR2 (germline): LNHDA, SQIVND (reference sequence). Trimming removed 8 bases from V and 6 bases from J; junction bases left unmatched: 7. The CDR3 runs 14 residues. CDR3 coding DNA: TGTGCCAGTTCTAGCGGGAGCCGTTTCAATGAGCAGTTCTTC. Protein product: CASSSGSRFNEQFF.

This clonotype was detected ten times or more. J is TRBJ1-1 and V is TRBV5-6, with a weak D call TRBD1 (5 bases). Trimming shortened V by 3 bases and J by 4 bases, and 10 bases separated the two germline ends. From germline, CDR1 is SGHDT and CDR2 YYEEEE. The CDR3 length is 13 residues. The CDR3 spells CASSWDRSTEAFF. CDR3 nucleotide sequence: TGTGCCAGCAGCTGGGACCGTAGCACTGAAGCTTTCTTT.

V gene TRBV7-2 combines with J gene TRBJ1-1, with 7 positions matching TRBD1. Per germline, CDR1 SGHTA and CDR2 FQGNSA. The CDR3 sequence is 14 residues long. The V gene end was trimmed by 5 bases and the J gene end by 11 bases; junction bases not matched to a gene: 14. The CDR3 protein is CASSNRGGGEDAFF. CDR3 sequence (DNA): TGTGCCAGCAGCAACCGAGGAGGGGGCGAGGACGCTTTCTTT.

This clonotype was counted a few times. Here the CDR3 reads CATSDLKSDGGTDTQYF. CDR3 bases: TGTGCCACCAGTGATTTGAAGAGCGATGGGGGCACAGATACGCAGTATTTT. The V and J genes are TRBV24-1 and TRBJ2-3; D call uncertain. Germline CDR1 KGHDR, CDR2 SFDVKD. The CDR3 length is 17 residues. V was cut by 0 bases and J by 1 base, with 13 bases left in between.

The sample holds many counts of this clonotype. V usage is TRBV7-8 and J usage is TRBJ2-1; D possibly corresponds to TRBD2 (7 bases). The CDR3 is 18 residues long. Germline values: CDR1 SGHVS, CDR2 FQNEAQ. Trimming took 5 bases from V and 7 from J, leaving 27 bases between them. The CDR3 here is CASSNSGLRRGGSNEQFF. CDR3 in DNA: TGTGCCAGCAGCAACTCCGGGCTCCGAAGGGGGGGGAGTAATGAGCAGTTCTTC.

This clonotype was counted many times. The chain couples TRBV10-2 to TRBJ2-5; TRBD2 matches at 7 bases. The CDR3 spans 14 residues. CDR1 and CDR2 from the germline V gene are WSHSY and SAAADI. CDR3 sequence reads: CSSGGGGPEETQYF. In DNA, the CDR3 is TGCTCCTCGGGGGGAGGAGGGCCGGAAGAGACCCAGTACTTC.

This clonotype showed up many times. The chain uses TRBV27 and TRBJ2-1, with 11 nucleotides matching TRBD2. Trimming took 5 bases from V and 0 from J; bases not matched to a gene: 12. The CDR3 spans 19 residues. Germline V lookup: CDR1 MNHEY, CDR2 SMNVEV (reference sequence). The CDR3, as DNA: TGTGCCAGCAGTGTTCCTTCTCCTAGCGGGAGGAGCTCCTACAATGAGCAGTTCTTC. As protein: CASSVPSPSGRSSYNEQFF.